This T cell receptor (beta chain) stems from a study of low-dose radiotherapy and immunotherapy resistance in tumors. Stated time point: before trial treatment. TRAV and TRBV primers primed cDNA for both TCRalpha and TCRbeta. A constant-region primer paired with the V-primer adapter amplified TCRs over 20 PCR cycles. A single record per CDR3 protein comes from TCRdb applying MiXCR to the reads. The table shows some 57,000 distinct CDR3 sequences, with about 23% occurring only once. This CDR3 is 13 amino acids long. Per germline, CDR1 SGHRS and CDR2 YFSETQ. Trimming pared 0 bases from V and 7 bases from J, leaving 11 bases between. Remarks on this clonotype: It is likely a read error: a sequence one base away is far more abundant.

The V gene is TRBV5-1, the J gene TRBJ2-7, with TRBD2 as a possible D gene (5 bases). The TCR comes from a male donor with prostate cancer. Sequencing used PBMCs, obtained before treatment. CDR3 bases: TGCGCCAGCAGCTTGGTGATAGCGACTGAGCAGTACTTC. It is translated as CASSLVIATEQYF.